The following is a T cell receptor beta chain sequence with its context. This sample is drawn from a study of T cell changes during pregnancy in multiple sclerosis. Profiled with immunoSEQ multiplex PCR; TCRdb holds only in-frame clones, not every one. This table has some 80,000 clones, approximately 94% appearing once. The clonotype comes from a female donor with multiple sclerosis, enrolled in a pregnancy study. The source material was peripheral blood, sampled in the third trimester of pregnancy.

CDR3 protein: CSVDGGALETQYF. The CDR3 region has the DNA TGCAGCGTTGACGGGGGGGCCTTGGAGACCCAGTACTTC. V usage is TRBV29-1 and J usage is TRBJ2-5, with TRBD2 identical over 8 bases. Germline V CDR1 and CDR2: SQVTM, ANQGSEA. The J segment lost 5 bases and the V segment lost 3 bases, leaving 5 bases of the junction unmatched. This CDR3 comprises 13 residues.